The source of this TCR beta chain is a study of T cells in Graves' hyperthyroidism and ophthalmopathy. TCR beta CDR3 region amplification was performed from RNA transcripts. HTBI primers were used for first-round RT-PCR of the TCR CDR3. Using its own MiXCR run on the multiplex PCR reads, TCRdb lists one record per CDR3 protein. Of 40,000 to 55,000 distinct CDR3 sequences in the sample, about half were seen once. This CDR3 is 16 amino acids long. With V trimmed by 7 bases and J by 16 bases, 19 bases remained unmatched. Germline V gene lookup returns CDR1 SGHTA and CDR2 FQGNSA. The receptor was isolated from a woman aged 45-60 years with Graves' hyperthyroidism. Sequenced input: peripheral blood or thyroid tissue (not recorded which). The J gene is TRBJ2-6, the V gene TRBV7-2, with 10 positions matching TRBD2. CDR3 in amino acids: CASNTLGLAGAGELTF. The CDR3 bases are TGTGCCAGCAACACTTTAGGGCTAGCGGGAGCCGGGGAGCTGACTTTC.